These T cell receptor beta chains were read from a single sample in a study of T cells after yellow fever vaccination. TCRdb independently ran MiXCR on the 5' RACE reads; one entry per CDR3 protein. The table lists some 250,000 distinct CDR3 sequences, roughly 4% of them singletons, with over 15% in the top ten. This specimen was PBMCs, taken 15 days after the yellow fever booster vaccination. The receptors derive from a man aged 18-30 years who received the YFV17D yellow fever vaccine. CDR3s include the opening cysteine and the closing phenylalanine or tryptophan. The order of the fields is clone size, D gene, J gene, V gene, CDR3 DNA, CDR3 protein. A D gene is named only where the DNA matches it firmly. Only some rows state a clone size, as once, few, many or a class for expanded clones.

>many|.|TRBJ1-3|TRBV9
TGTGCCAGCAGCCGTTTCGGAAACACCATATATTTT
CASSRFGNTIYF
>many|.|TRBJ1-1|TRBV5-1
TGCGCCAGCAGCTTGTCCATCGCCATGAACACTGAAGCTTTCTTT
CASSLSIAMNTEAFF
>many|TRBD1|TRBJ1-3|TRBV15
TGTGCCACCAGCACCGGGACAGGGAAGACTGGAAACACCATATATTTT
CATSTGTGKTGNTIYF
>many|.|TRBJ2-7|TRBV3-1
TGTGCCAGCAGCCACAGCGGCAGAAACTCCTACGAGCAGTACTTC
CASSHSGRNSYEQYF
>many|.|TRBJ2-1|TRBV29-1
TGCAGCGTTGAGGGCCATGGTTCCTACAATGAGCAGTTCTTC
CSVEGHGSYNEQFF
>many|TRBD2|TRBJ2-1|TRBV4-1
TGCGCCAGCAGCCAAGGGGAAGCGGGGGGGCTTTACAATGAGCAGTTCTTC
CASSQGEAGGLYNEQFF
>many|.|TRBJ2-1|TRBV9
TGTGCCAGCAGCGTAGGCATCGGAAGTGGGGGGATGAATGAGCAGTTCTTC
CASSVGIGSGGMNEQFF
>many|TRBD1|TRBJ1-5|TRBV4-1
TGCGCCAGCAGCCACCGCATACGGGGCGGGACAGGGGGTGGTCAGCCCCAGCATTTT
CASSHRIRGGTGGGQPQHF
>.|TRBD1|TRBJ2-1|TRBV5-1
TGCGCCAGCAGCGAACCCGGGACAGGGGTGATGGGGCAGTTCTTC
CASSEPGTGVMGQFF
>many|TRBD1|TRBJ2-7|TRBV7-9
TGTGCCAGCAGCCCGCGGACAGGGCGGTCCTACGAGCAGTACTTC
CASSPRTGRSYEQYF
>many|.|TRBJ1-1|TRBV11-2
TGTGCCAGCAGCTCGATATCGGCGGTTGAAGCTTTCTTT
CASSSISAVEAFF
>few|TRBD1|TRBJ2-1|TRBV4-2
TGTGCCAGCAGCCACGAACGAACCGGGACAGGGTACAATGAGCAGTTCTTC
CASSHERTGTGYNEQFF
>many|.|TRBJ2-1|TRBV7-6
TGTGCCAGCAGCACCTCCCAGGGGAGTGAGCAGTTCTTC
CASSTSQGSEQFF
>few|.|TRBJ1-3|TRBV7-6
TGTGCCAGCAGCTTCCCCGGGGGATTATCGGGAAACACCATATATTTT
CASSFPGGLSGNTIYF
>many|.|TRBJ1-2|TRBV14
TGTGCCAGCAGCCATAGGGGACATGGCTACACCTTC
CASSHRGHGYTF
>many|.|TRBJ1-2|TRBV14
TGTGCCAGCAGCGACTTCGGGACGGCAAACTATGGCTACACCTTC
CASSDFGTANYGYTF
>many|.|TRBJ2-5|TRBV5-1
TGTGCCAGCAGCCTAGAAGGAGAAGAGACCCAGTACTTC
CASSLEGEETQYF
>few|.|TRBJ1-5|TRBV5-1
TGCGCCAGCAGCTTGGGGGGCGCAGGGTGGGATCAGCCCCAGCATTTT
CASSLGGAGWDQPQHF
>many|.|TRBJ1-3|TRBV29-1
TGCAGCGGGACGGTCTCTGGAAACACCATATATTTT
CSGTVSGNTIYF
>many|.|TRBJ2-3|TRBV28
TGTGCCAGCCAGAGACCAGGAGACAAACAAGATACGCAGTATTTT
CASQRPGDKQDTQYF
>.|TRBD1|TRBJ1-5|TRBV20-1
TGCAGTGCTAGAGATAGGGACAGGGGGTGGCTAAATCAGCCCCAGCATTTT
CSARDRDRGWLNQPQHF
>many|.|TRBJ1-1|TRBV5-1
TGCGCCAGCAGCTTGACAGGAGACACTGAAGCTTTCTTT
CASSLTGDTEAFF
>many|TRBD1|TRBJ2-3|TRBV18
TGTGCCAGCTCACCTTCGACAGGGGGTACAGATACGCAGTATTTT
CASSPSTGGTDTQYF
>many|.|TRBJ2-1|TRBV2
TGTGCCAGCAGTGAATCGAGCGGAGCCTACAATGAGCAGTTCTTC
CASSESSGAYNEQFF
>.|.|TRBJ1-2|TRBV5-1
TGCGCCAGCAGCCGCGACAGCCAGTCCCACTATGGCTACACCTTC
CASSRDSQSHYGYTF
>many|.|TRBJ2-5|TRBV9
TGTGCCAGCAGCGTAGGAAGCGAAAGTCCTTTTTGGACCCAGTACTTC
CASSVGSESPFWTQYF
>many|.|TRBJ1-4|TRBV7-9
TGTGCCAGCAGCTTCGGTGGTTCAGGGACTAATGAAAAACTGTTTTTT
CASSFGGSGTNEKLFF
>many|.|TRBJ1-2|TRBV9
TGTGCCAGCAGCGAGGGGACCGTATATGGCTACACCTTC
CASSEGTVYGYTF